This TCR beta chain was recorded in a study of early T cells in non-severe SARS-CoV-2 infection. Overall study results and limits: Anti-spike CD8 responses were favored by VDJdb matching, which missed private and CD4 specificities.

Ten or more counts support this clonotype. Its antigen is currently unknown. Germline V gene lookup returns CDR1 MNHNY and CDR2 SVGAGI (reference sequence). The CDR3 is made up of 14 amino acids. Trimming took off 4 bases at V and 2 bases at J, with 8 bases between the two ends. Each cDNA molecule carried a unique molecular identifier. TCRdb re-derived calls from the 5' RACE reads in MiXCR, one entry per CDR3 protein. This sample has around 61,000 distinct CDR3 sequences, with 11% found just once. V gene TRBV6-6 combines with J gene TRBJ2-2; a possible D gene is TRBD1 (6 bases). Sequencing input: whole blood. The TCR comes from an adult who was a healthcare worker with PCR-confirmed SARS-CoV-2 infection or an uninfected control (not recorded which). The CDR3 loop is CASSSGHNTGELFF. Here the CDR3 DNA reads TGTGCCAGCAGTTCGGGACACAACACCGGGGAGCTGTTTTTT.